These T cell receptor beta chains were read from a single sample in a study of T cell changes during pregnancy in multiple sclerosis. The method was immunoSEQ multiplex PCR; TCRdb's version includes in-frame clones alone and lacks a portion of them. The table includes approximately 50,000 clones, roughly 92% detected once. This sample comprised CD4+ T cells from peripheral blood mononuclear cells, obtained after pregnancy. The receptors originated from a female donor with multiple sclerosis, enrolled in a pregnancy study. Each CDR3 is given with its conserved first and last residue. Fields, in order: J gene, V gene, clone size, D gene, CDR3 protein, CDR3 DNA. D genes are given only for firm matches. Expanded clones get a size class; other rows say once, few or many, or leave the size out.

J gene: TRBJ2-1
V gene: TRBV28
clone size: NA
D gene: NA
CDR3 protein: CASSQGQSYNEQFF
CDR3 DNA: TGTGCCAGCAGTCAGGGGCAATCCTACAATGAGCAGTTCTTC

J gene: TRBJ2-1
V gene: TRBV5-1
clone size: NA
D gene: TRBD2
CDR3 protein: CASSLGREFYNEQFF
CDR3 DNA: TGCGCCAGCAGCTTGGGGCGGGAGTTCTACAATGAGCAGTTCTTC

J gene: TRBJ2-3
V gene: TRBV7-2
clone size: NA
D gene: NA
CDR3 protein: CASSFGFTDTQYF
CDR3 DNA: TGTGCCAGCAGCTTCGGGTTCACCGATACGCAGTATTTT

J gene: TRBJ2-7
V gene: TRBV28
clone size: NA
D gene: TRBD2
CDR3 protein: CASSRLAGASEQYF
CDR3 DNA: TGTGCCAGCAGTCGACTAGCGGGAGCTTCCGAGCAGTACTTC

J gene: TRBJ1-1
V gene: TRBV29-1
clone size: NA
D gene: NA
CDR3 protein: CSVEDRLGAGYGTEAFF
CDR3 DNA: TGCAGCGTTGAAGATCGATTGGGGGCGGGTTATGGGACTGAAGCTTTCTTT

J gene: TRBJ2-1
V gene: TRBV14
clone size: NA
D gene: TRBD2
CDR3 protein: CASSQDWSGRALYNEQFF
CDR3 DNA: TGTGCCAGCAGCCAAGATTGGAGCGGGAGGGCCTTGTACAATGAGCAGTTCTTC

J gene: TRBJ2-1
V gene: TRBV7-9
clone size: NA
D gene: TRBD2
CDR3 protein: CASSSDATSGRYNEQFF
CDR3 DNA: TGTGCCAGCAGCTCGGACGCGACTAGCGGGAGGTACAATGAGCAGTTCTTC

J gene: TRBJ2-1
V gene: TRBV15
clone size: NA
D gene: TRBD2
CDR3 protein: CATSRVTGAGRTYNEQFF
CDR3 DNA: TGTGCCACCAGCAGAGTTACTGGAGCGGGGCGAACCTACAATGAGCAGTTCTTC

J gene: TRBJ2-7
V gene: TRBV7-2
clone size: NA
D gene: NA
CDR3 protein: CASSRARQGFNEQYF
CDR3 DNA: TGTGCCAGCAGTCGAGCCAGGCAGGGGTTTAACGAGCAGTACTTC

J gene: TRBJ1-6
V gene: TRBV7-9
clone size: NA
D gene: TRBD1
CDR3 protein: CASSVEGTGNSPLHF
CDR3 DNA: TGTGCCAGCAGCGTGGAAGGGACAGGGAATTCACCCCTCCACTTT

J gene: TRBJ1-5
V gene: TRBV18
clone size: NA
D gene: TRBD1
CDR3 protein: CASSPSGTGGGQPQHF
CDR3 DNA: TGTGCCAGCTCACCCTCCGGGACAGGGGGCGGTCAGCCCCAGCATTTT

J gene: TRBJ2-3
V gene: TRBV7-2
clone size: NA
D gene: TRBD2
CDR3 protein: CASSATSGSTDTQYF
CDR3 DNA: TGTGCCAGCAGCGCGACTAGCGGTAGCACAGATACGCAGTATTTT

J gene: TRBJ2-2
V gene: TRBV9
clone size: NA
D gene: NA
CDR3 protein: CASSPGTIGTGELFF
CDR3 DNA: TGTGCCAGCAGCCCCGGGACAATTGGCACCGGGGAGCTGTTTTTT

J gene: TRBJ2-1
V gene: TRBV2
clone size: NA
D gene: TRBD2
CDR3 protein: CASSPPGLAGETEQFF
CDR3 DNA: TGTGCCAGCAGCCCACCGGGACTAGCGGGAGAGACTGAGCAGTTCTTC

J gene: TRBJ2-1
V gene: TRBV4-1
clone size: NA
D gene: TRBD2
CDR3 protein: CASSLGLAGPLFDEQFF
CDR3 DNA: TGCGCCAGCAGCCTAGGACTAGCGGGCCCTCTCTTCGATGAGCAGTTCTTC

J gene: TRBJ2-7
V gene: TRBV12-5
clone size: NA
D gene: TRBD2
CDR3 protein: CASGLDLAGDYEQYF
CDR3 DNA: TGTGCTAGTGGTTTGGACCTAGCGGGAGACTACGAGCAGTACTTC

J gene: TRBJ2-3
V gene: TRBV4-1
clone size: NA
D gene: NA
CDR3 protein: CASSRLLIGTDTQYF
CDR3 DNA: TGCGCCAGCAGCCGGCTCCTCATTGGCACAGATACGCAGTATTTT

J gene: TRBJ2-5
V gene: TRBV7-3
clone size: once
D gene: TRBD1
CDR3 protein: CASSLTGDRETQYF
CDR3 DNA: TGTGCCAGCAGCTTAACCGGGGACAGGGAGACCCAGTACTTC

J gene: TRBJ2-1
V gene: TRBV5-6
clone size: NA
D gene: TRBD1
CDR3 protein: CASSFRDRGFGKQFF
CDR3 DNA: TGTGCCAGCAGCTTCCGGGACAGGGGTTTTGGGAAGCAGTTCTTC

J gene: TRBJ1-1
V gene: TRBV12-5
clone size: few
D gene: TRBD1
CDR3 protein: CASGLDPSQGPEAFF
CDR3 DNA: TGTGCTAGTGGTTTGGACCCGTCACAGGGGCCTGAAGCTTTCTTT

J gene: TRBJ2-6
V gene: TRBV2
clone size: NA
D gene: NA
CDR3 protein: CASSARGSAGANVLTF
CDR3 DNA: TGTGCCAGCAGTGCAAGAGGGTCTGCTGGGGCCAACGTCCTGACTTTC

J gene: TRBJ2-5
V gene: TRBV4-3
clone size: NA
D gene: TRBD2
CDR3 protein: CASSQEPGSGLAGGHQETQYF
CDR3 DNA: TGCGCCAGCAGCCAAGAGCCGGGCAGCGGACTAGCGGGAGGCCACCAAGAGACCCAGTACTTC

J gene: TRBJ1-2
V gene: TRBV15
clone size: NA
D gene: NA
CDR3 protein: CATSRDGAGAGNYGYTF
CDR3 DNA: TGTGCCACCAGCAGAGATGGGGCGGGGGCGGGTAACTATGGCTACACCTTC

J gene: TRBJ2-1
V gene: TRBV18
clone size: once
D gene: TRBD2
CDR3 protein: CASSPPSLAGGLYEQFF
CDR3 DNA: TGTGCCAGCTCACCACCGTCCCTAGCGGGAGGGCTCTATGAGCAGTTCTTC

J gene: TRBJ2-2
V gene: TRBV9
clone size: few
D gene: TRBD2
CDR3 protein: CASQREGRIGELFF
CDR3 DNA: TGTGCCAGCCAACGGGAGGGCCGAATCGGGGAGCTGTTTTTT

J gene: TRBJ1-5
V gene: TRBV28
clone size: NA
D gene: TRBD1
CDR3 protein: CATGGAYQPQHF
CDR3 DNA: TGTGCCACAGGGGGTGCCTATCAGCCCCAGCATTTT

J gene: TRBJ2-5
V gene: TRBV12-2
clone size: once
D gene: NA
CDR3 protein: CASRLPDTRKGGQQETQYF
CDR3 DNA: TGTGCAAGTCGCCTCCCGGACACCCGAAAAGGCGGCCAGCAAGAGACCCAGTACTTC

J gene: TRBJ1-2
V gene: TRBV6-5
clone size: few
D gene: TRBD1
CDR3 protein: CASRRTGEGYTF
CDR3 DNA: TGTGCCAGCAGAAGGACAGGGGAAGGCTACACCTTC

J gene: TRBJ1-1
V gene: TRBV27
clone size: NA
D gene: NA
CDR3 protein: CASRKYDRNTEAFF
CDR3 DNA: TGTGCCAGCAGGAAATACGACAGAAACACTGAAGCTTTCTTT

J gene: TRBJ1-5
V gene: TRBV19
clone size: few
D gene: NA
CDR3 protein: CASSIDPGPNQPQHF
CDR3 DNA: TGTGCCAGTAGTATAGATCCAGGTCCCAATCAGCCCCAGCATTTT

J gene: TRBJ2-2
V gene: TRBV9
clone size: NA
D gene: TRBD2
CDR3 protein: CASSVGGKAGGGAGELFF
CDR3 DNA: TGTGCCAGCAGCGTAGGAGGGAAGGCGGGAGGTGGAGCCGGGGAGCTGTTTTTT